The clone carrying this T cell receptor beta chain was observed once. V shed 5 bases and J shed 8 bases, with 10 bases lying between them. Germline CDR1 and CDR2: SGDLS and YYNGEE. The CDR3 spans 11 residues. These data belong to a study of shared clonotypes between healthy human individuals. Ten immunoSEQ deep assay plates served to sequence unsorted PBMC DNA. Profiled with immunoSEQ multiplex PCR; TCRdb holds only in-frame clones, not every one. The sample lists around 480,000 clones; roughly 79% were seen once. This TCR was sampled from a woman aged 40 to 55 in good health. Some clones in this sample may be carry-over from other donors' samples. The V and J genes are TRBV9 and TRBJ1-2, with D unclear. Sequenced sample: PBMCs. CDR3 in DNA: TGTGCCAGCAGTGGGCCTGGGGGCTACACCTTC. This sequence encodes CASSGPGGYTF.